This T cell receptor (beta chain) was retrieved from a study of cytomegalovirus exposure and HLA in healthy donors. This CDR3 is 14 amino acids long. Germline V gene lookup returns CDR1 MRHNA and CDR2 SNTAGT. V lost 7 bases and J lost 5; bases outside the gene matches: 2. Details on this clone: Its matching antigen is unknown.

Whole-study findings and limits: The authors later linked a missense DCLRE1C variant to TCR beta V- and J-gene trimming. In vitro work confirmed that three CMV-associated chains recognize CMV antigens. Being productive about 87% or about 30% of the time was typical of most TCR beta V segments in an earlier analysis.

The PCR employed 60 Vbeta primers together with 13 Jbeta primers. Here immunoSEQ multiplex PCR was the method, and the copy in TCRdb shows in-frame clones only, minus some. The sample yields 150,000 to 200,000 clones, more than 85% seen once. The sample comprised PBMCs. The chain recombines TRBV6-4 with TRBJ2-1; 13 nucleotides line up with TRBD2. The clonotype comes from a girl under three years old in good health and CMV-seronegative. CDR3 sequence (DNA): TGTGCCAGCAAAGGGACTAGCGGGAACAATGAGCAGTTCTTC. Its translation is CASKGTSGNNEQFF.